This T cell receptor (beta chain) was sequenced in a study of blood T cell repertoires in COVID-19. Study at large: Sites across the United States, Italy and Spain contributed samples from acute and convalescent COVID-19. T cells, B-cell-depleted T cells, or PBMCs supplied cDNA or gDNA.

Source study methods: Reference gene primer amplification gave nucleated cell count estimates. Produced via immunoSEQ multiplex PCR; TCRdb's table is partial and in-frame only. The D gene and trimming were derived from the DNA, and the V and J assignments and clone size from that table. The data contain under 300,000 clones, around 83% of them seen just once; the ten biggest clones take up 3.4%. The ends were cut back, 7 bases at V and 2 bases at J, with 5 bases in the middle. Germline lookup yields CDR1 MNHEY and CDR2 SVGAGI. This CDR3 is built from 11 residues. This clonotype originated in a woman under 30 with acute or convalescent COVID-19. The sample was peripheral blood. J is TRBJ1-2 and V is TRBV6-5; D not resolved. As DNA, the CDR3 is TGTGCCAGCAAGAGCAACTATGGCTACACCTTC. Its protein is CASKSNYGYTF.